The clone carrying this T cell receptor beta chain was seen ten or more times. V was clipped by 0 bases and J by 0 bases, with 6 bases between them. CDR1 and CDR2 from the germline V gene are SGHRS and YFSETQ. This CDR3 is 14 amino acids long. This specimen comes from a study of neurological immune-mediated disorders. Each CDR3 protein is one row after TCRdb ran MiXCR on the 5' RACE reads. The profile shows about 50,000 distinct CDR3 sequences, roughly 3% of them singletons. Sequencing was done on a sample of PBMCs. The origin of this receptor is a woman aged 45-59 years with multiple sclerosis. V gene TRBV5-1 combines with J gene TRBJ2-5; D not resolved. The CDR3 loop is CASSLVGYQETQYF. CDR3 bases: TGCGCCAGCAGCTTGGTGGGGTACCAAGAGACCCAGTACTTC.